The entry below gives a single T cell receptor beta chain sequence along with its context. Trimming removed 2 bases at V and 5 bases at J, with 14 bases between. Germline loops: CDR1 MNHEY, CDR2 SVGEGT. The CDR3 loop spans 15 amino acids. The data were taken from a study of blood T cell repertoires in COVID-19. Study-level information: Spain, Italy and the United States supplied samples that represented acute and convalescent COVID-19. In each case, the material was cDNA or gDNA derived from T cells, B-cell-depleted T cells, or PBMCs.

In the study's own analysis: For nucleated cells, counts were estimated from reference gene primer amplification. TCRdb's copy holds only in-frame clones and misses some; the assay was immunoSEQ multiplex PCR. D and trimming were read from the DNA, whereas the V and J calls and clone size are those reported in that table. The sample has roughly 190,000 clones, 76% seen once; the top ten hold 8.5% to 10%. The receptor was derived from a woman aged 50 to 60 with active or convalescent COVID-19. The V call is TRBV6-2 or TRBV6-3, the J call TRBJ2-3, with a tentative D call TRBD1 (5 bases). Sequencing used peripheral blood. CDR3 DNA sequence: TGTGCCAGCAGTTACCCATCCCAGGGTGAAGATACGCAGTATTTT. As protein: CASSYPSQGEDTQYF.